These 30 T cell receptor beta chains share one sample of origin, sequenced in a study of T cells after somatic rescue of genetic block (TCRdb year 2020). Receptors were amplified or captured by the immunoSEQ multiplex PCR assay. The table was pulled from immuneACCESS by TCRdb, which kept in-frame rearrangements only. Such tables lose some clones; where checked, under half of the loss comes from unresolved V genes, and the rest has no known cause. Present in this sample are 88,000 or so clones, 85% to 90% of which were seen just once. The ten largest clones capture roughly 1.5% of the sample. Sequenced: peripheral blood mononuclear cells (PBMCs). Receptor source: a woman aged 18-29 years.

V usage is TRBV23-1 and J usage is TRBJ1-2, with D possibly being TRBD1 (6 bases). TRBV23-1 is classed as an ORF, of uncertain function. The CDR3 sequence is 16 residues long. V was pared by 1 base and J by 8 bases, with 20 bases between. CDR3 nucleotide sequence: TGCGCCAGCAGTCAATTAGGACAGCGCTCCACGGGGGGCTACACCTTC. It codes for CASSQLGQRSTGGYTF.

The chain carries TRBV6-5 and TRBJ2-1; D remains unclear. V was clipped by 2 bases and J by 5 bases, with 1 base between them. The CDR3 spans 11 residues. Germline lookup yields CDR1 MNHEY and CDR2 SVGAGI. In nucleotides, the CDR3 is TGTGCCAGCAGTTACGACAATGAGCAGTTCTTC. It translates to CASSYDNEQFF.

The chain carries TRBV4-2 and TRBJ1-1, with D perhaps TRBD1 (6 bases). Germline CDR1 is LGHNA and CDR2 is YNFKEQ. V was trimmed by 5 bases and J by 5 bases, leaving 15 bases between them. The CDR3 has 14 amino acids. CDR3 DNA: TGTGCCAGCAGCTTCGGCGGGGGCGCGACTGAAGCTTTCTTT. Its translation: CASSFGGGATEAFF.

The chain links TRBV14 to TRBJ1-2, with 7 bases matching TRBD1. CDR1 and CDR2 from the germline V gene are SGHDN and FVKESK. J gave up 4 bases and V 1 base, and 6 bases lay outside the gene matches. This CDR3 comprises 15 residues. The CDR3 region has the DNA TGTGCCAGCAGCCAAGTATGGGACAGTCCCTATGGCTACACCTTC. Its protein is CASSQVWDSPYGYTF.

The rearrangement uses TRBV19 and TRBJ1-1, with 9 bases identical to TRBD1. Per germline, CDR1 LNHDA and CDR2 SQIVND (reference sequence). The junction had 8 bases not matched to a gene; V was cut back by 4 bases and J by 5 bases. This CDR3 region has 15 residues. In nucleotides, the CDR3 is TGTGCCAGTAGTAGGCCCGGGACAGGGCGGACTGAAGCTTTCTTT. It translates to CASSRPGTGRTEAFF.

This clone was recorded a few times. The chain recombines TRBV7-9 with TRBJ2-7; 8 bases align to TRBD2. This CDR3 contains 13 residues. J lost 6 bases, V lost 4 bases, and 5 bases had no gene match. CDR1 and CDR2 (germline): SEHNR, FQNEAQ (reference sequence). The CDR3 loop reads CASSSGLGAEQYF. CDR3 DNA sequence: TGTGCCAGCAGCTCGGGACTAGGGGCCGAGCAGTACTTC.

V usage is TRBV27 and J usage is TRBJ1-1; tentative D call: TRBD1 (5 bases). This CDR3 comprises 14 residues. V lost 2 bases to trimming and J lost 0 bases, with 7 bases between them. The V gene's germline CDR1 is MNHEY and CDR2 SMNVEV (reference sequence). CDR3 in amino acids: CASSLRGMNTEAFF. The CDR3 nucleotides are TGTGCCAGCAGTTTAAGGGGCATGAACACTGAAGCTTTCTTT.

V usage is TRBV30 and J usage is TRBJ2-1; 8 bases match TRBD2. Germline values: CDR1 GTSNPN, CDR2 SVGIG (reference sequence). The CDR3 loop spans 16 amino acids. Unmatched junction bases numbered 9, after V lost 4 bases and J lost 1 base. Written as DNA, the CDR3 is TGTGCCTGGAAACCACCGGGACTAGTTTCCTACAATGAGCAGTTCTTC. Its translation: CAWKPPGLVSYNEQFF.

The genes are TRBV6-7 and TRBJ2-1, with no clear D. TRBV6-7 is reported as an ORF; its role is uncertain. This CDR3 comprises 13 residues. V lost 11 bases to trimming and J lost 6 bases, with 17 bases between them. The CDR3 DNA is TGTGCCCCCGCGGTCTCAGGATTCAATGAGCAGTTCTTC. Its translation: CAPAVSGFNEQFF.

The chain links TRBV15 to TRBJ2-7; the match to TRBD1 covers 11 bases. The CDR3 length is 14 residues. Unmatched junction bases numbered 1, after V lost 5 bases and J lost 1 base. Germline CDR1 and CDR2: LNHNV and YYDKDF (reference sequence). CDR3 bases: TGTGCCACCAGCTGGGACAGGGGGTCCTACGAGCAGTACTTC. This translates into CATSWDRGSYEQYF. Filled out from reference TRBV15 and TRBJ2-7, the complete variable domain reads DAMVIQNPRYQVTQFGKPVTLSCSQTLNHNVMYWYQQKSSQAPKLLFHYYDKDFNNEADTPDNFQSRRPNTSFCFLDIRSPGLGDTAMYLCATSWDRGSYEQYFGPGTRLTVT.

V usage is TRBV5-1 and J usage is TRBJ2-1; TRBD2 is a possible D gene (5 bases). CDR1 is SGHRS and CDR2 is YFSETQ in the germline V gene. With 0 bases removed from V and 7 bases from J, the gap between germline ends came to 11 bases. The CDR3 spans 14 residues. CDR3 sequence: CASSLGLAGNEQFF. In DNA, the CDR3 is TGCGCCAGCAGCTTGGGGCTAGCCGGGAATGAGCAGTTCTTC.

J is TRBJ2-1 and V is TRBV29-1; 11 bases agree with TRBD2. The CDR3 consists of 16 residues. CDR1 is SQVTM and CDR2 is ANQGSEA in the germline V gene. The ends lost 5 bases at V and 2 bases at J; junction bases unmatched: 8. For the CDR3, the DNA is TGCAGCGTTAAAACCCCGGGACTAGCGGCCTACAATGAGCAGTTCTTC. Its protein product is CSVKTPGLAAYNEQFF.

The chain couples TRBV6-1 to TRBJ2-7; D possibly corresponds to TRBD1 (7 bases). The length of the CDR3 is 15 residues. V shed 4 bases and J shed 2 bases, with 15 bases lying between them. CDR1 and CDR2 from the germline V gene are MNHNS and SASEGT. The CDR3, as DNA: TGTGCCAGCAGTGTCCAGGGGGGCCGAACCTACGAGCAGTACTTC. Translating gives CASSVQGGRTYEQYF.

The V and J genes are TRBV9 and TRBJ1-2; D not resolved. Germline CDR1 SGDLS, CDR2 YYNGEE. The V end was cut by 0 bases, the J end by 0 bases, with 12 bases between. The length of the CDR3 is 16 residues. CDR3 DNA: TGTGCCAGCAGCGTAGCCGTAGACCCTACTAACTATGGCTACACCTTC. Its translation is CASSVAVDPTNYGYTF.

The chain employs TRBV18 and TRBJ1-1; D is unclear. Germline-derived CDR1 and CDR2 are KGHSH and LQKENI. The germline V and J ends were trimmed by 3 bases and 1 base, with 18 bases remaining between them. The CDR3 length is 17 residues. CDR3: CASSPRLTQSTNTEAFF. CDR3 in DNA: TGTGCCAGCTCACCCCGATTGACCCAATCGACGAACACTGAAGCTTTCTTT.

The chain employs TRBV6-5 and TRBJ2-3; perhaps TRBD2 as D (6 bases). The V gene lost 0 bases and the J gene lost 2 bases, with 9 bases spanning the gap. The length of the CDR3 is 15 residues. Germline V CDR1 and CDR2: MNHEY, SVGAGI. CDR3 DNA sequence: TGTGCCAGCAGTTACTCGGGGGGATACACAGATACGCAGTATTTT. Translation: CASSYSGGYTDTQYF.

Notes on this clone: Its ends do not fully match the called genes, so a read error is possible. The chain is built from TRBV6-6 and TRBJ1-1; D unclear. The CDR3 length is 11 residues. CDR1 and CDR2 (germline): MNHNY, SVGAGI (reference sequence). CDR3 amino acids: CASSHQGKGLF. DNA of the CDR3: TGTGCCAGCAGTCACCAAGGAAAGGGCCTATTT.

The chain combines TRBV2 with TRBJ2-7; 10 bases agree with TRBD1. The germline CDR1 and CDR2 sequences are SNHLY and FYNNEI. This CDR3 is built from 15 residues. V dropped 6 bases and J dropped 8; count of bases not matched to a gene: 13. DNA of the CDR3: TGTGCCAGCAGCCTCCTCCGGGACAGGGGTGGCCAGCAGTACTTC. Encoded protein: CASSLLRDRGGQQYF.

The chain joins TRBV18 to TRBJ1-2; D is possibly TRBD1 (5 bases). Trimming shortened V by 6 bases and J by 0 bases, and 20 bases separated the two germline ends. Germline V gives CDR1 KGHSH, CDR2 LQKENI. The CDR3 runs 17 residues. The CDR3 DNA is TGTGCCAGCTCCATACTCCCGTCGACAGAAACTAACTATGGCTACACCTTC. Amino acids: CASSILPSTETNYGYTF. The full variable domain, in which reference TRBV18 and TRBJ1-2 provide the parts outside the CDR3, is NAGVMQNPRHLVRRRGQEARLRCSPMKGHSHVYWYRQLPEEGLKFMVYLQKENIIDESGMPKERFSAEFPKEGPSILRIQQVVRGDSAAYFCASSILPSTETNYGYTFGSGTRLTVV.

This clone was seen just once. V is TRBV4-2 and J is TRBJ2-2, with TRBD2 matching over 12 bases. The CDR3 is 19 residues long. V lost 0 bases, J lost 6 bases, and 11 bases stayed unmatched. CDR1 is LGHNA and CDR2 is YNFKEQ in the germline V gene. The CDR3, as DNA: TGTGCCAGCAGCCAAGAGGTTGGGCTAGCGGGAGGGCCGGCCGGGGAGCTGTTTTTT. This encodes CASSQEVGLAGGPAGELFF.

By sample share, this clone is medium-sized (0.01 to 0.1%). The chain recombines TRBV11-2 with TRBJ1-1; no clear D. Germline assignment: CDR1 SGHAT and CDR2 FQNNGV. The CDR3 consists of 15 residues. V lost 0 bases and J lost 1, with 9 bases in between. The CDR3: CASSLEFTRNTEAFF. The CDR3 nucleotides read TGTGCCAGCAGCTTAGAATTTACAAGGAACACTGAAGCTTTCTTT.

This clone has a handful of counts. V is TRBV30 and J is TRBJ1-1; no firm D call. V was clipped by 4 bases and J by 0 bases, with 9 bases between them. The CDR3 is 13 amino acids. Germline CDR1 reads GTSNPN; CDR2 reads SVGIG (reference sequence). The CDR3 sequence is CAWIRRMNTEAFF. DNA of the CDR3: TGTGCCTGGATTCGCCGAATGAACACTGAAGCTTTCTTT. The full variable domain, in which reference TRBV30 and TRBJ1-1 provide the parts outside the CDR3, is SQTIHQWPATLVQPVGSPLSLECTVEGTSNPNLYWYRQAAGRGLQLLFYSVGIGQISSEVPQNLSASRPQDRQFILSSKKLLLSDSGFYLCAWIRRMNTEAFFGQGTRLTVV.

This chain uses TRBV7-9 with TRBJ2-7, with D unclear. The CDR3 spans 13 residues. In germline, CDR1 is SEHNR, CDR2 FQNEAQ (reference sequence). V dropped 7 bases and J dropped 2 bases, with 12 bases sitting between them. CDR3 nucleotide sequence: TGTGCCAGCAAAAAGGACGGTCCCTACGAGCAGTACTTC. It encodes CASKKDGPYEQYF.

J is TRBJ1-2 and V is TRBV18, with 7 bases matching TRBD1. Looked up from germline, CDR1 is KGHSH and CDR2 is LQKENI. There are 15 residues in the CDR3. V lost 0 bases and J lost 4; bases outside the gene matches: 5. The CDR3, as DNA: TGTGCCAGCTCACCACCGCAGGGGGTGGTCTATGGCTACACCTTC. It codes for CASSPPQGVVYGYTF. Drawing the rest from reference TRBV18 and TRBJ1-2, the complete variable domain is NAGVMQNPRHLVRRRGQEARLRCSPMKGHSHVYWYRQLPEEGLKFMVYLQKENIIDESGMPKERFSAEFPKEGPSILRIQQVVRGDSAAYFCASSPPQGVVYGYTFGSGTRLTVV.

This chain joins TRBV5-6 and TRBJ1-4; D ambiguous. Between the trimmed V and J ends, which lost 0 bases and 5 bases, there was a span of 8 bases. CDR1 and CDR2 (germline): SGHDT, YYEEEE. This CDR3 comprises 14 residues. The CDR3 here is CASSLVQRNEKLFF. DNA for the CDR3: TGTGCCAGCAGCTTGGTGCAGCGGAATGAAAAACTGTTTTTT.

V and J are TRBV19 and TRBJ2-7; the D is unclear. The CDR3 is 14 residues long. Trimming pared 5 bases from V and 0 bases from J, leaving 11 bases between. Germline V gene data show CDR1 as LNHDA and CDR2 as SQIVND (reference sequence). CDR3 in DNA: TGTGCCAGTAGTCCGCTGGGTAGCTCCTACGAGCAGTACTTC. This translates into CASSPLGSSYEQYF.

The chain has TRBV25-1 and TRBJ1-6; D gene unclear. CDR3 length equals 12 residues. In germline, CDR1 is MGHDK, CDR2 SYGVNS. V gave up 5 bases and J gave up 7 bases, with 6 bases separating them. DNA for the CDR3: TGTGCCAGCAGTCTCCTGAATTCACCCCTCCACTTT. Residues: CASSLLNSPLHF.

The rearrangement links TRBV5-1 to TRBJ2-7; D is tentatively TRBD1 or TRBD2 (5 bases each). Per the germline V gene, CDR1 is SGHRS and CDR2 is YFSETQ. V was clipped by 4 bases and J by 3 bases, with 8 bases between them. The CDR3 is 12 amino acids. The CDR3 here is CASSGTNYEQYF. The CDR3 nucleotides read TGCGCCAGCAGCGGGACCAACTACGAGCAGTACTTC.

The CDR3 DNA is TGCGCCAGCAGCCAACTCGAGACAGGAACTAACTATGGCTACACCTTC. Its protein is CASSQLETGTNYGYTF. The chain has TRBV4-1 and TRBJ1-2; TRBD1 might be the D (6 bases). CDR1 and CDR2 (germline): MGHRA, YSYEKL. The CDR3 is 16 amino acids. Trimming took 2 bases from V and 0 from J, leaving 13 bases between them.

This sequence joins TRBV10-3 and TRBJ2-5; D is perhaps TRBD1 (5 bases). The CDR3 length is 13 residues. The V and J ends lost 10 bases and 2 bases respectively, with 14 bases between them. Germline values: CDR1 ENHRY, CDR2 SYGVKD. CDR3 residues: CATPPQGQETQYF. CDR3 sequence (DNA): TGTGCCACCCCCCCGCAGGGTCAAGAGACCCAGTACTTC.